Following are 24 T cell receptor beta chains from one sample sequenced in a study of blood T cells in healthy people across ages (dated by TCRdb to between 2014 and 2016). The library was generated by 5' RACE. Data came from an Illumina HiSeq 2500. The second PCR ran for roughly 7 to 12 cycles and used a J-beta primer mix along with a sample-barcoded 5' primer. TCRdb reprocessed the public reads (quality trimming at Q25 with fastp, clone calling with MiXCR) and kept in-frame beta chains. Rows with one shared CDR3 protein collapse into an entry with the most common genes and DNA. The sample contains under 700,000 distinct CDR3 sequences, under 30% of them found a single time. The top ten clonotypes cover 7.5% to 9% of the sample. This sample also appeared in a second study, on T cells of mothers and their children.

Sequencing was carried out using blood. The receptors were gathered from a boy aged 5-17 years in good health.

This chain connects TRBV20-1 to TRBJ2-7, with a weak D call TRBD2 (7 bases). This CDR3 has 13 residues. Trimming cost V 7 bases and J 0 bases, with 13 bases left between them. Germline CDR1 DFQATT, CDR2 SNEGSKA (reference sequence). CDR3 in DNA: TGCAGTGGGGAGGGGGATAGCTCCTACGAGCAGTACTTC. Encoded protein: CSGEGDSSYEQYF.

The sample holds a few counts of this clonotype. The chain couples TRBV2 to TRBJ2-7, with TRBD2 matching 13 bases. CDR3 length: 19 residues. Looked up from germline, CDR1 is SNHLY and CDR2 is FYNNEI. V lost 6 bases and J lost 0; bases outside the gene matches: 14. CDR3 protein: CASSETGTSGTSSSYEQYF. CDR3 DNA sequence: TGTGCCAGCAGCGAAACGGGGACTAGCGGGACTTCGAGCTCCTACGAGCAGTACTTC.

This clonotype was found many times. This chain connects TRBV5-6 to TRBJ2-5; the D is unclear. The V end was cut by 0 bases, the J end by 4 bases, with 7 bases between. CDR3 size: 13 residues. Germline V gives CDR1 SGHDT, CDR2 YYEEEE. The CDR3 region is CASSLERAETQYF. DNA for the CDR3: TGTGCCAGCAGCTTGGAAAGGGCAGAGACCCAGTACTTC.

The J gene is TRBJ2-5, the V gene TRBV24-1; TRBD2 is a possible D gene (5 bases). V was shortened by 4 bases and J by 7 bases, with 21 bases between the two germline ends. Germline CDR1 and CDR2: KGHDR and SFDVKD. The CDR3 contains 16 residues. The CDR3 spells CATSEGGPAVPGTQYF. Here the CDR3 DNA reads TGTGCCACCAGTGAAGGAGGCCCAGCGGTCCCCGGGACCCAGTACTTC.

This clonotype came up a few times. The chain carries TRBV7-2 and TRBJ1-1; tentatively, D is TRBD1 (6 bases). Germline lookup yields CDR1 SGHTA and CDR2 FQGNSA. Trimming pared 3 bases from V and 3 bases from J, leaving 17 bases between. This CDR3 spans 16 amino acids. DNA of the CDR3: TGTGCCAGCAGCTTGATGGGAGGGGGGATCGACACTGAAGCTTTCTTT. Its protein product is CASSLMGGGIDTEAFF.

The sample holds a few counts of this clonotype. V usage is TRBV28 and J usage is TRBJ2-2; D possibly corresponds to TRBD1 (6 bases). The CDR3 covers 14 residues. V was pared by 6 bases and J by 3 bases, with 11 bases between. Germline V gene sequence: CDR1 MDHEN, CDR2 SYDVKM. CDR3 DNA: TGTGCCAGCAGCGGGCAGGGGTACACCGGGGAGCTGTTTTTT. It codes for CASSGQGYTGELFF.

This rearrangement joins TRBV20-1 to TRBJ1-1; 8 positions match TRBD1. With 6 bases clipped from V and 4 bases from J, the junction kept 4 bases outside the gene matches. CDR1 DFQATT and CDR2 SNEGSKA come from the germline V gene (reference sequence). This CDR3 is 12 amino acids long. The CDR3 sequence is CSAKTGGTEAFF. As DNA, the CDR3 is TGCAGTGCCAAAACAGGGGGCACTGAAGCTTTCTTT.

This clonotype was seen more than once but under ten times. This chain uses TRBV7-2 with TRBJ1-4; D remains unclear. The length of the CDR3 is 15 residues. Germline V gene lookup returns CDR1 SGHTA and CDR2 FQGNSA. V dropped 6 bases and J dropped 8 bases, with 19 bases sitting between them. As DNA, the CDR3 is TGTGCCAGCAGTCAGAACTACGGGTCTAGGGAAAAACTGTTTTTT. Protein sequence: CASSQNYGSREKLFF. Filled out from reference TRBV7-2 and TRBJ1-4, the complete variable domain reads GAGVSQSPSNKVTEKGKDVELRCDPISGHTALYWYRQSLGQGLEFLIYFQGNSAPDKSGLPSDRFSAERTGGSVSTLTIQRTQQEDSAVYLCASSQNYGSREKLFFGSGTQLSVL.

This sequence joins TRBV5-6 and TRBJ2-5; D may correspond to TRBD1 or TRBD2 (6 bases each). Germline loops: CDR1 SGHDT, CDR2 YYEEEE. Trimming pared 5 bases from V and 4 bases from J, leaving 12 bases between. This CDR3 is built from 13 residues. DNA for the CDR3: TGTGCCAGCAGTACGGGGGCCAGAGAGACCCAGTACTTC. Translation gives CASSTGARETQYF.

The rearrangement joins TRBV27 to TRBJ2-7; perhaps TRBD1 as D (5 bases). The CDR3 length is 13 residues. Trimming took 3 bases from V and 5 from J, leaving 11 bases between them. The germline V gene encodes CDR1 MNHEY and CDR2 SMNVEV (reference sequence). The CDR3 spells CASSFSGYDEQYF. The CDR3 coding sequence is TGTGCCAGCAGTTTCTCAGGGTACGACGAGCAGTACTTC.

This clonotype was recorded a few times. The chain couples TRBV11-2 to TRBJ2-2; a possible D gene is TRBD1 (5 bases). Trimming took 7 bases from V and 5 from J, leaving 14 bases between them. Germline CDR1 reads SGHAT; CDR2 reads FQNNGV. CDR3 size: 14 residues. CDR3 amino acids: CASTSPRDTGELFF. The CDR3 coding sequence is TGTGCCAGCACCTCCCCCAGGGATACCGGGGAGCTGTTTTTT.

The genes are TRBV4-1 and TRBJ2-7; TRBD1 is a possible D gene (6 bases). The V gene's germline CDR1 is MGHRA and CDR2 YSYEKL. The CDR3 is made up of 15 amino acids. The ends were cut back, 0 bases at V and 2 bases at J, with 11 bases in the middle. CDR3 residues: CASSQDLGGTYEQYF. The CDR3 DNA reads as TGCGCCAGCAGCCAAGATCTAGGGGGAACCTACGAGCAGTACTTC.

This clonotype was recorded many times. The CDR3 protein is CASSHPGDGQETQYF. For the CDR3, the DNA is TGTGCCAGCAGCCATCCGGGGGACGGACAAGAGACCCAGTACTTC. The chain recombines TRBV7-9 with TRBJ2-5; possibly TRBD2 for D (6 bases). The CDR3 runs 15 residues. Germline assignment: CDR1 SEHNR and CDR2 FQNEAQ (reference sequence). Trimming removed 5 bases at V and 2 bases at J, with 15 bases between.

This clonotype was seen a handful of times. The chain is built from TRBV11-2 and TRBJ2-3; D gene ambiguous. CDR1 and CDR2 (germline): SGHAT, FQNNGV. Trimming removed 3 bases at V and 4 bases at J, with 11 bases between. There are 14 residues in the CDR3. CDR3: CASSLWGNADTQYF. CDR3 bases: TGTGCCAGCAGCTTGTGGGGAAACGCAGATACGCAGTATTTT.

This clonotype has more than one count but fewer than ten. The J gene is TRBJ2-7, the V gene TRBV5-8; 8 bases agree with TRBD2. The CDR3 contains 16 residues. V lost 5 bases and J lost 4; bases outside the gene matches: 14. Germline V gene lookup returns CDR1 SGHTS and CDR2 YDEGEE. The chain's CDR3 is CASRPTTGLGPYEQYF. In DNA form, the CDR3 reads TGTGCCAGCAGACCCACAACGGGACTAGGGCCGTACGAGCAGTACTTC.

This chain joins TRBV20-1 and TRBJ2-7; 9 bases map to TRBD1. In germline, CDR1 is DFQATT, CDR2 SNEGSKA (reference sequence). J gave up 2 bases and V 5 bases, and 10 bases lay outside the gene matches. The CDR3 extends over 15 amino acids. This chain's CDR3 is CSAGAETGGPYEQYF. In nucleotides, the CDR3 is TGCAGTGCTGGAGCGGAAACAGGGGGCCCCTACGAGCAGTACTTC.

This rearrangement joins TRBV28 to TRBJ1-5, with 9 bases lining up with TRBD1. V was pared by 5 bases and J by 6 bases, with 11 bases of the junction left unmatched. CDR3 length: 16 residues. The germline gives CDR1 MDHEN, CDR2 SYDVKM. CDR3 sequence: CASSPSGQGEFQPQHF. The DNA for the CDR3 is TGTGCCAGCAGTCCGTCGGGACAGGGTGAATTTCAGCCCCAGCATTTT.

This chain joins TRBV3-1 and TRBJ1-6; D might be TRBD1 (6 bases). The CDR3 loop spans 14 amino acids. V lost 6 bases, J lost 10 bases, and 16 bases lay in between. CDR1 and CDR2 (germline): LGHDT, YNNKEL (reference sequence). For the CDR3, the DNA is TGTGCCAGCAGGCCCGGGGGGGCCGGCTCACCCCTCCACTTT. Translation: CASRPGGAGSPLHF. Full variable domain (remainder filled in from reference TRBV3-1 and TRBJ1-6): DTAVSQTPKYLVTQMGNDKSIKCEQNLGHDTMYWYKQDSKKFLKIMFSYNNKELIINETVPNRFSPKSPDKAHLNLHINSLELGDSAVYFCASRPGGAGSPLHFGNGTRLTVT.

This clonotype has a count of ten or more. V usage is TRBV7-9 and J usage is TRBJ2-5, with D hard to call. CDR3 length equals 13 residues. CDR1 is SEHNR, CDR2 FQNEAQ, per germline (reference sequence). V shed 5 bases and J shed 5 bases, with 12 bases lying between them. In DNA, the CDR3 is TGTGCCAGCAGCATGGACCGGGTGGAGACCCAGTACTTC. This encodes CASSMDRVETQYF.

This clonotype was detected only a few times. The chain recombines TRBV6-6 with TRBJ2-5; D is possibly TRBD1 or TRBD2 (5 bases each). The J call is in doubt because the DNA end fits TRBJ2-7 better. The germline CDR1 and CDR2 sequences are MNHNY and SVGAGI (reference sequence). The CDR3 has 17 residues. CDR3 sequence: CASSYTDSLGGSYEQYF. The CDR3 coding sequence is TGTGCCAGCAGTTACACCGACAGCTTAGGCGGGTCCTACGAGCAGTACTTC.

This clonotype was seen a handful of times. The chain couples TRBV7-9 to TRBJ2-1; possibly TRBD1 or TRBD2 for D (5 bases each). CDR1 is SEHNR and CDR2 is FQNEAQ in the germline V gene (reference sequence). With 4 bases removed from V and 4 bases from J, the gap between germline ends came to 14 bases. CDR3 length equals 15 residues. Written as DNA, the CDR3 is TGTGCCAGCAGCTCAGGGACGACGGTATACAATGAGCAGTTCTTC. Translation: CASSSGTTVYNEQFF.

The V gene is TRBV7-9, the J gene TRBJ1-4; D is perhaps TRBD1 (6 bases). This CDR3 is built from 16 residues. The V and J ends lost 4 bases and 2 bases respectively, with 14 bases between them. Per the germline V gene, CDR1 is SEHNR and CDR2 is FQNEAQ (reference sequence). The CDR3: CASSSVQGTTNEKLFF. The CDR3 DNA is TGTGCCAGCAGCTCAGTTCAGGGGACCACTAATGAAAAACTGTTTTTT.

The rearrangement links TRBV7-9 to TRBJ1-2, with 7 bases that match TRBD1. The CDR3 sequence is 17 residues long. Trimming cost V 6 bases and J 0 bases; bases outside gene matches: 13. CDR1 is SEHNR and CDR2 is FQNEAQ in the germline V gene (reference sequence). The CDR3 region has the DNA TGTGCCAGCAGTCCAACCCCCGGGACAGATCCTAACTATGGCTACACCTTC. This translates into CASSPTPGTDPNYGYTF.

This clonotype turned up a few times. The rearrangement links TRBV20-1 to TRBJ2-1; D call uncertain. The J call may be wrong; the DNA end is better matched by TRBJ2-7. Per the germline V gene, CDR1 is DFQATT and CDR2 is SNEGSKA (reference sequence). This CDR3 is built from 11 residues. CDR3 DNA: TGCAGTGCTAATATGCGTTACGAGCAGTACTTC. This sequence encodes CSANMRYEQYF.